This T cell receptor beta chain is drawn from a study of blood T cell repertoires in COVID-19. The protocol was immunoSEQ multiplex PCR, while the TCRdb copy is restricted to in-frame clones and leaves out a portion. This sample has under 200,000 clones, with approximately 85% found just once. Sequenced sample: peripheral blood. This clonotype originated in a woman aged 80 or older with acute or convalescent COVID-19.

The DNA for the CDR3 is TGTGCCAGCAGCGACAGGGGGCTATGGGATGAGCAGTTCTTC. It yields the protein CASSDRGLWDEQFF. The rearrangement joins TRBV27 to TRBJ2-1, with 10 nucleotides matching TRBD1. The CDR3 runs 14 residues. J gave up 8 bases and V 6 bases, and 7 bases lay outside the gene matches. From germline, CDR1 is MNHEY and CDR2 SMNVEV (reference sequence).